Below, 3 T cell receptor beta chains from the same sample are listed, as sequenced in a study of T cells in Graves' hyperthyroidism and ophthalmopathy (dated by TCRdb to about 2019). Library method: multiplex PCR. The instrument was an Illumina HiSeq 2000. TCR beta CDR3 regions were amplified from RNA transcripts. For the first round of RT-PCR on the TCR CDR3, the HTBI primer set was used together with the Qiagen OneStep RT-PCR kit. Starting from the raw public reads, TCRdb applied fastp trimming at Q25, assembled clones with MiXCR and retained in-frame beta chains. CDR3 protein sequences are deduplicated, and each keeps its most common genes and DNA. For this sample the table gives over 90,000 distinct CDR3 sequences, of which roughly 44% were detected only once. The ten largest clones add up to approximately 30% of the sample. Sequences were obtained from blood. The receptors derive from a middle-aged man with Graves' hyperthyroidism.

This clonotype was seen ten or more times. CDR3 DNA sequence: TGTGCCAGCAGCCAAGATTGGAGGGGCGGGGAGCTGTTTTTT. Residues: CASSQDWRGGELFF. V is TRBV4-2 and J is TRBJ2-2, with D tentatively TRBD2 (6 bases). Trimming left V 0 bases short and J 7 bases short, with 9 bases between. The CDR3 runs to 14 residues. CDR1 and CDR2 (germline): LGHNA, YNFKEQ.

The chain employs TRBV7-3 and TRBJ1-1; no reliable D call. Germline V gene sequence: CDR1 SGHTA, CDR2 FQGTGA. The CDR3 spans 13 residues. V lost 4 bases, J lost 0 bases, and 6 bases lay in between. In DNA form, the CDR3 reads TGTGCCAGCAGCTCCTTCCTGAACACTGAAGCTTTCTTT. Protein product: CASSSFLNTEAFF.

Turning to this clonotype: Likely a read error: the CDR3 ends without its conserved phenylalanine or tryptophan. No DNA is shown, since the ends of the CDR3 on it are uncertain; the CDR3 is the one TCRdb lists. The V gene is TRBV29-1, the J gene TRBJ1-5. Both ends counted, the CDR3 spans 17 residues. Germline V gene lookup returns CDR1 SQVTM and CDR2 ANQGSEA. This chain's CDR3 is CSVEVAGPTYSNQPQQD.